Following are 27 T cell receptor beta chains from one sample sequenced in a study of shared clonotypes between healthy human individuals. The method was immunoSEQ multiplex PCR; TCRdb's version includes in-frame clones alone and lacks a portion of them. The sample contains some 2 million clones, roughly 94% of which appear only once. Naive CD8 cells lacked CD45RO, underwent positive selection for CCR7 and left out terminally differentiated effector memory CD45RA+ cells. The material sequenced was naive CD8+ T cells sorted from blood. The receptors derive from a man aged 18 to 30 in good health.

This chain joins TRBV2 and TRBJ1-1, with D possibly being TRBD1 (6 bases). The CDR3 has 13 amino acids. Trimming took 6 bases from V and 4 from J, leaving 12 bases between them. The V gene's germline CDR1 is SNHLY and CDR2 FYNNEI. The CDR3 loop reads CASRGVQGTEAFF. CDR3 bases: TGTGCCAGCAGGGGCGTACAGGGCACTGAAGCTTTCTTT. The whole variable domain, remainder taken from reference TRBV2 and TRBJ1-1, is EPEVTQTPSHQVTQMGQEVILRCVPISNHLYFYWYRQILGQKVEFLVSFYNNEISEKSEIFDDQFSVERPDGSNFTLKIRSTKLEDSAMYFCASRGVQGTEAFFGQGTRLTVV.

The J gene is TRBJ2-1, the V gene TRBV7-2; 14 bases are shared with TRBD2. Germline V gene data show CDR1 as SGHTA and CDR2 as FQGNSA. The CDR3 loop spans 15 amino acids. Losses at the gene ends were 3 bases for V and 8 bases for J; bases not matched to a gene: 3. CDR3 protein: CASSFGLAGGDEQFF. The DNA for the CDR3 is TGTGCCAGCAGCTTCGGACTAGCGGGAGGCGATGAGCAGTTCTTC. Complete variable domain (other parts from reference TRBV7-2 and TRBJ2-1): GAGVSQSPSNKVTEKGKDVELRCDPISGHTALYWYRQSLGQGLEFLIYFQGNSAPDKSGLPSDRFSAERTGGSVSTLTIQRTQQEDSAVYLCASSFGLAGGDEQFFGPGTRLTVL.

Comment on this clone: The sample holds other DNA sequences that translate to the same CDR3. V and J are TRBV6-1 and TRBJ1-2, with D perhaps TRBD1 (6 bases). V gave up 8 bases and J gave up 3 bases, with 10 bases separating them. The germline gives CDR1 MNHNS, CDR2 SASEGT. The CDR3 sequence is 12 residues long. The CDR3 region is CASRGLDYGYTF. CDR3 nucleotides: TGTGCCAGCCGGGGGCTGGACTATGGCTACACCTTC.

The rearrangement links TRBV30 to TRBJ2-7; possibly TRBD2 for D (5 bases). V was cut by 5 bases and J by 2 bases, with 13 bases left in between. The CDR3 extends over 13 amino acids. Per the germline V gene, CDR1 is GTSNPN and CDR2 is SVGIG (reference sequence). The DNA of the CDR3 is TGTGCCTGGTCTCAAGGGAGTGCCTACGAGCAGTACTTC. Translated, it gives CAWSQGSAYEQYF.

V usage is TRBV19 and J usage is TRBJ2-7; D is perhaps TRBD1 (5 bases). The CDR3 extends over 14 amino acids. CDR1 and CDR2 from the germline V gene are LNHDA and SQIVND (reference sequence). V dropped 5 bases and J dropped 5 bases, with 16 bases sitting between them. CDR3 region: CASSLAGLFHEQYF. The CDR3 nucleotides read TGTGCCAGTAGTCTCGCAGGGTTGTTCCACGAGCAGTACTTC. The whole variable domain, remainder taken from reference TRBV19 and TRBJ2-7, is DGGITQSPKYLFRKEGQNVTLSCEQNLNHDAMYWYRQDPGQGLRLIYYSQIVNDFQKGDIAEGYSVSREKKESFPLTVTSAQKNPTAFYLCASSLAGLFHEQYFGPGTRLTVT.

The rearrangement links TRBV11-2 to TRBJ2-7; 15 bases are shared with TRBD2. Per germline, CDR1 SGHAT and CDR2 FQNNGV. The trim removed 4 bases at V and 4 bases at J, leaving 5 bases unmatched. The CDR3 covers 16 residues. This CDR3 is CASSSFGLAGGYEQYF. The CDR3 coding sequence is TGTGCCAGCAGCTCCTTCGGACTAGCGGGAGGGTACGAGCAGTACTTC.

The chain employs TRBV29-1 and TRBJ2-7; the D gene is possibly TRBD2 (6 bases). The CDR3 consists of 12 residues. V lost 7 bases to trimming and J lost 2 bases, with 12 bases between them. Germline V lookup: CDR1 SQVTM, CDR2 ANQGSEA. The chain's CDR3 is CSAGDWTYEQYF. For the CDR3, the DNA is TGCAGCGCGGGGGACTGGACCTACGAGCAGTACTTC.

The chain couples TRBV11-2 to TRBJ2-7; 7 bases agree with TRBD1. Trimming at V came to 1 base and at J to 2 bases, leaving 2 bases not matched to a gene. CDR1 and CDR2 from the germline V gene are SGHAT and FQNNGV. The CDR3 has 14 amino acids. The CDR3, as DNA: TGTGCCAGCAGCTTAGGGGACAGCCCCTACGAGCAGTACTTC. Protein: CASSLGDSPYEQYF.

This clone was seen only a few times. This chain joins TRBV19 and TRBJ1-5; the D is unclear. Trimming took 1 base from V and 4 from J, leaving 5 bases between them. CDR1 and CDR2 from the germline V gene are LNHDA and SQIVND (reference sequence). CDR3 length equals 13 residues. Written as DNA, the CDR3 is TGTGCCAGTAGTATAGCCTTAAATCAGCCCCAGCATTTT. Protein: CASSIALNQPQHF. Together with reference TRBV19 and TRBJ1-5, the CDR3 gives the full variable domain: DGGITQSPKYLFRKEGQNVTLSCEQNLNHDAMYWYRQDPGQGLRLIYYSQIVNDFQKGDIAEGYSVSREKKESFPLTVTSAQKNPTAFYLCASSIALNQPQHFGDGTRLSIL.

DNA for the CDR3: TGCGCCAGCAGAGCTCCGGTCGGGGTTTCCTACGAGCAGTACTTC. Its translation: CASRAPVGVSYEQYF. This sequence joins TRBV10-2 and TRBJ2-7, with D possibly matching TRBD2 (5 bases). CDR1 is WSHSY and CDR2 is SAAADI in the germline V gene. Trimming shortened V by 6 bases and J by 1 base, and 16 bases separated the two germline ends. The CDR3 runs 15 residues.

This clone was seen a handful of times. The rearrangement uses TRBV4-3 and TRBJ2-2, with no clear D. Germline-derived CDR1 and CDR2 are LGHNA and YSLEER. This CDR3 comprises 16 residues. V was trimmed by 0 bases and J by 4 bases, leaving 12 bases between them. The CDR3 DNA reads TGCGCCAGCAGCCAAGATTGGAGAACTACCACCGGGGAGCTGTTTTTT. Its protein product is CASSQDWRTTTGELFF.

J is TRBJ2-1 and V is TRBV5-4; tentatively, D is TRBD2 (6 bases). Trimming took off 4 bases at V and 6 bases at J, with 20 bases between the two ends. Germline CDR1 is SGHNT and CDR2 is YYREEE (reference sequence). The CDR3 runs to 16 residues. The CDR3: CASSPGDGGPFNEQFF. CDR3 nucleotides: TGTGCCAGCAGCCCGGGTGATGGAGGGCCTTTCAATGAGCAGTTCTTC.

Comments on this clone: This sample includes further DNA sequences coding for the same CDR3. The V call is TRBV5-6, the J call TRBJ2-3; the D is unclear. The CDR3 has 13 residues. The V and J ends lost 0 bases and 4 bases respectively, with 6 bases between them. Germline V gene lookup returns CDR1 SGHDT and CDR2 YYEEEE. The CDR3, as DNA: TGTGCCAGCAGCTTGGGTCTGGCAGATACGCAGTATTTT. The encoded protein is CASSLGLADTQYF.

This rearrangement joins TRBV7-9 to TRBJ2-5; TRBD1 is a possible D gene (5 bases). Germline V lookup: CDR1 SEHNR, CDR2 FQNEAQ (reference sequence). Trimming removed 1 base at V and 1 base at J, with 7 bases between. The CDR3 consists of 14 residues. CDR3 region: CASSLGQFQETQYF. The CDR3 DNA reads as TGTGCCAGCAGCTTAGGACAGTTCCAAGAGACCCAGTACTTC. Combining the CDR3 with reference TRBV7-9 and TRBJ2-5 gives the whole variable domain DTGVSQNPRHKITKRGQNVTFRCDPISEHNRLYWYRQTLGQGPEFLTYFQNEAQLEKSRLLSDRFSAERPKGSFSTLEIQRTEQGDSAMYLCASSLGQFQETQYFGPGTRLLVL.

The rearrangement joins TRBV4-1 to TRBJ2-7; 10 nucleotides match TRBD2. Looked up from germline, CDR1 is MGHRA and CDR2 is YSYEKL. The ends lost 0 bases at V and 2 bases at J; junction bases unmatched: 4. This CDR3 is 16 amino acids long. The CDR3 is CASSQDPGLAAYEQYF. In DNA, the CDR3 is TGCGCCAGCAGCCAAGATCCCGGACTAGCGGCCTACGAGCAGTACTTC.

The sample holds a few counts of this clone. The chain uses TRBV2 and TRBJ1-6; D uncertain. V shed 8 bases and J shed 5 bases, with 10 bases lying between them. This CDR3 comprises 13 residues. Germline V gene data show CDR1 as SNHLY and CDR2 as FYNNEI. DNA for the CDR3: TGTGCCAGCCTAGGACGGCATAATTCACCCCTCCACTTT. Residues: CASLGRHNSPLHF.

The J gene is TRBJ2-1, the V gene TRBV27, with D perhaps TRBD1 or TRBD2 (5 bases each). Germline V gene lookup returns CDR1 MNHEY and CDR2 SMNVEV (reference sequence). V shed 6 bases and J shed 5 bases, with 20 bases lying between them. This CDR3 spans 16 amino acids. In nucleotides, the CDR3 is TGTGCCAGCAGCCCTTCCCAGGGACCTAAGCACAATGAGCAGTTCTTC. Translation gives CASSPSQGPKHNEQFF.

This CDR3 reads CASSQHSGTEAFF. CDR3 sequence (DNA): TGCGCCAGCAGCCAACACTCCGGGACTGAAGCTTTCTTT. The chain couples TRBV4-1 to TRBJ1-1; D uncertain. Germline assignment: CDR1 MGHRA and CDR2 YSYEKL. The CDR3 is 13 residues long. V was cut by 2 bases and J by 5 bases, with 9 bases left in between.

This clone was counted a few times. At the DNA level, this CDR3 is encoded by other sequences in the same sample as well. The J gene is TRBJ1-1, the V gene TRBV27; D might be TRBD1 (6 bases). Trimming left V 3 bases short and J 2 bases short, with 7 bases between. The CDR3 length is 13 residues. Germline V CDR1 and CDR2: MNHEY, SMNVEV (reference sequence). The CDR3 DNA reads TGTGCCAGCAGTTTCGGGGGCAACACTGAAGCTTTCTTT. This codes for CASSFGGNTEAFF.

J is TRBJ2-3 and V is TRBV7-9, with D perhaps matching TRBD1 (6 bases). The CDR3 extends over 11 amino acids. The ends were cut back, 7 bases at V and 12 bases at J, with 14 bases in the middle. Germline V gene lookup returns CDR1 SEHNR and CDR2 FQNEAQ (reference sequence). The CDR3: CASNEQGLQYF. The CDR3 DNA reads as TGTGCCAGCAACGAGCAGGGGCTACAGTATTTT.

J is TRBJ2-7 and V is TRBV29-1; 9 bases match TRBD1. Trimming took 4 bases from V and 6 from J; bases not matched to a gene: 7. The CDR3 is 13 residues long. CDR1 and CDR2 (germline): SQVTM, ANQGSEA. CDR3 coding DNA: TGCAGCGTTGGAGGGCCGGGACAGGGCGAGCAGTACTTC. It translates to CSVGGPGQGEQYF.

The chain links TRBV5-8 to TRBJ2-1; the match to TRBD2 covers 7 bases. Germline assignment: CDR1 SGHTS and CDR2 YDEGEE. This CDR3 has 16 amino acids. V dropped 10 bases and J dropped 2; count of bases not matched to a gene: 15. The CDR3 nucleotides are TGTGCCCTGAAAGGGAGGGGCACCCAGGCCTACAATGAGCAGTTCTTC. Its protein product is CALKGRGTQAYNEQFF.

The gene calls are TRBV10-3 and TRBJ2-1; D gene ambiguous. V was pared by 11 bases and J by 12 bases, with 23 bases between. The CDR3 has 13 amino acids. Germline values: CDR1 ENHRY, CDR2 SYGVKD. CDR3 loop: CAAQAPEENWQFF. The DNA of the CDR3 is TGTGCCGCACAAGCACCGGAAGAAAATTGGCAGTTCTTC.

On this clone itself: The identical CDR3 is also encoded by other nucleotide sequences in the sample. The rearrangement uses TRBV27 and TRBJ1-1; D gene uncertain. This CDR3 has 13 amino acids. The V end lost 2 bases, the J end lost 5 bases, and 9 bases lay between the germline ends. The germline gives CDR1 MNHEY, CDR2 SMNVEV (reference sequence). The CDR3 is CASSLGVRTEAFF. In nucleotides, the CDR3 is TGTGCCAGCAGTTTAGGAGTTCGGACTGAAGCTTTCTTT.

This chain joins TRBV2 and TRBJ2-7, with 12 bases identical to TRBD2. Trimming cost V 4 bases and J 1 base; bases outside gene matches: 8. The CDR3 is 17 residues long. Germline values: CDR1 SNHLY, CDR2 FYNNEI. CDR3 loop: CASSAPGGTSGSYEQYF. CDR3 nucleotide sequence: TGTGCCAGCAGTGCCCCTGGGGGGACTAGCGGGTCCTACGAGCAGTACTTC. Using reference TRBV2 and TRBJ2-7 for the parts outside the CDR3, the full variable domain is EPEVTQTPSHQVTQMGQEVILRCVPISNHLYFYWYRQILGQKVEFLVSFYNNEISEKSEIFDDQFSVERPDGSNFTLKIRSTKLEDSAMYFCASSAPGGTSGSYEQYFGPGTRLTVT.

This clone has only one observation. The rearrangement links TRBV15 to TRBJ2-5; no clear D gene. CDR1 is LNHNV, CDR2 YYDKDF, per germline (reference sequence). This CDR3 has 14 residues. V lost 1 base and J lost 1, with 7 bases in between. CDR3 DNA: TGTGCCACCAGCAGAGGGGAATTCCAAGAGACCCAGTACTTC. Amino acid sequence: CATSRGEFQETQYF.

The chain combines TRBV4-1 with TRBJ2-4; weak D call: TRBD1 (5 bases). Trimming cost V 5 bases and J 5 bases, with 16 bases left between them. The CDR3 is made up of 15 amino acids. Germline CDR1 and CDR2: MGHRA and YSYEKL. The CDR3 here is CASSEGVWAQNIQYF. The DNA for the CDR3 is TGCGCCAGCAGCGAAGGGGTTTGGGCACAAAACATTCAGTACTTC.